This TCR beta chain derives from a study of beta chain features in type 1 diabetes. On the study more broadly: On cell yields, gender and age, patients and healthy donors were similar. Findings and caveats of the study: Patients' naive, central memory and regulatory TCRB repertoires appeared more alike than those of healthy donors. PCR, the amplification step, might favor shorter templates, equally in patients and controls.

This clone showed up just a few times. Its antigen is unknown. Based on CD45RO/CCR7/CD25/CD127/CD95/CD27, CD4+ regulatory, stem cell-like memory, naive and central memory cells were sorted. Of the isolated RNA, all was reverse transcribed, and so the sequenced material was expressed TCRB transcripts. Only in-frame clones appear in the TCRdb table, and some are missing; sequencing was by immunoSEQ multiplex PCR. The table lists 400,000 to 450,000 clones, over 11% of them singletons. Germline CDR1 and CDR2: ENHRY and SYGVKD. V was pared by 7 bases and J by 6 bases, with 8 bases of the junction left unmatched. The CDR3 has 13 amino acids.

Source material: naive CD4+ T cells from blood. The rearrangement uses TRBV10-3 and TRBJ2-7; 8 positions agree with TRBD1. This TCR came from a man aged 25 to 40 in good health. This CDR3 reads CAIMSQGAFEQYV. CDR3 DNA: TGTGCCATCATGAGCCAGGGGGCATTCGAGCAGTACGTC.